Below are 24 T cell receptor beta chains sequenced from a single sample in a study of tumor-infiltrating lymphocytes in primary liver carcinoma. Total RNA (roughly 530 ng) served as template for TCR beta cDNA synthesis primed by a constant-region primer. Researchers made the TCR beta libraries by running three nested multiplex PCR rounds with slightly modified ARM-PCR. PCR rounds one and two used TRBV1-TRBV30 forward primers with a C-beta reverse primer for around 11 cycles each. Via MiXCR, TCRdb re-called the multiplex PCR reads, giving one row per CDR3 protein. The repertoire has some 130,000 distinct CDR3 sequences, 65% to 75% of them found once; the top ten carry over 6.5%. Extraction of RNA together with DNA used roughly 19-31 mg of unsorted bulk tissue. Sequencing used tumor-adjacent normal liver tissue. The source of these receptors is a woman aged 60 to 75 with primary liver carcinoma and hepatitis B virus infection.

CDR3: CASSSPETTQYF. DNA for the CDR3: TGTGCCAGCAGCTCCCCAGAAACTACACAGTATTTT. This chain uses TRBV11-2 with TRBJ2-3; D is ambiguous. CDR1 SGHAT and CDR2 FQNNGV come from the germline V gene. The CDR3 is made up of 12 amino acids. Trimming took off 4 bases at V and 12 bases at J, with 14 bases between the two ends. Based on the CDR3 plus reference TRBV11-2 and TRBJ2-3, the full variable domain is EAGVAQSPRYKIIEKRQSVAFWCNPISGHATLYWYQQILGQGPKLLIQFQNNGVVDDSQLPKDRFSAERLKGVDSTLKIQPAKLEDSAVYLCASSSPETTQYFGPGTRLTVL.

About this clonotype itself: One end of the junction varies from germline; a read error may be responsible. The chain recombines TRBV6-5 with TRBJ2-7; D perhaps matches TRBD1 (5 bases). This CDR3 spans 14 amino acids. The germline V gene encodes CDR1 MNHEY and CDR2 SVGAGI. The CDR3 nucleotides read TGTACCAGTAGTACCCTCCATCAGGGTTACGAGCAGTACTTC. Residues: CTSSTLHQGYEQYF.

Comments on this clonotype: A read error may explain this, as a much larger clone is one base away. The chain is built from TRBV7-8 and TRBJ2-2; 9 bases match TRBD2. Germline values: CDR1 SGHVS, CDR2 FQNEAQ. CDR3 length: 16 amino acids. V gave up 1 base and J gave up 5 bases; unmatched junction bases: 5. The CDR3 nucleotides read TGTGCCAGCAGCTTAGTAGCGGGAGTTAAGACCGGGGAGCTGTTTTTT. This sequence encodes CASSLVAGVKTGELFF.

The genes are TRBV12-3 or TRBV12-4 and TRBJ2-6, with 8 bases lining up with TRBD1. The CDR3 runs to 18 residues. After removal of 5 bases from V and 2 bases from J, the junction contained 11 bases not matched to a gene. CDR3 region: CASSPHRGSPAGANVLTF. The CDR3, as DNA: TGTGCCAGCAGTCCTCACAGGGGGTCCCCAGCTGGGGCCAACGTCCTGACTTTC.

This clonotype was counted between two and nine times. This could be a read error, since a much larger clone is one nucleotide away. This chain connects TRBV6-2 or TRBV6-3 to TRBJ1-5; D is undetermined. The CDR3 is 15 residues long. Trimming left V 7 bases short and J 0 bases short, with 13 bases between. Germline assignment: CDR1 MNHEY and CDR2 SVGEGT. The CDR3 sequence: CASNQYYPSNQPQHF. The CDR3 DNA follows: TGTGCCAGCAACCAGTACTACCCTAGCAATCAGCCCCAGCATTTT.

In the case of this clonotype: This likely comes from a read error, as the CDR3 has no conserved phenylalanine or tryptophan at its end. The chain joins TRBV29-1 to TRBJ2-7; 10 nucleotides match TRBD1. The germline V gene encodes CDR1 SQVTM and CDR2 ANQGSEA. The CDR3 length is 12 residues. Trimming took 1 base from V and 6 from J; bases not matched to a gene: 0. The CDR3 bases are TGCAGCGTTGAAGGGACAGGGGGCGAGCAGTACTTA. Its protein product is CSVEGTGGEQYL.

This clonotype was seen once. Germline is not matched at one junction end, which may reflect a read error. This sequence joins TRBV28 and TRBJ1-2; D not certain. CDR1 MDHEN and CDR2 SYDVKM come from the germline V gene. The CDR3 loop spans 12 amino acids. For the CDR3, the DNA is TGCGCCAGCAGTTTACCGGGGTATGGCTACACCTTC. Protein product: CASSLPGYGYTF.

On this clonotype: The final CDR3 position lacks the conserved phenylalanine or tryptophan, pointing to a likely read error. J is TRBJ2-1 and V is TRBV29-1; 14 bases agree with TRBD2. With 7 bases clipped from V and 11 bases from J, the junction kept 13 bases outside the gene matches. In germline, CDR1 is SQVTM, CDR2 ANQGSEA. CDR3 length equals 15 residues. The CDR3 region has the DNA TGCAGCGCGCGCGGGGGACTAGCGGGAGACGATAAGCAGTTCTCC. It is translated as CSARGGLAGDDKQFS.

A word on this clonotype: A junction boundary mismatches the germline segment, possibly from a read error. The chain joins TRBV11-2 to TRBJ1-4; a possible D gene is TRBD1 (5 bases). CDR1 and CDR2 from the germline V gene are SGHAT and FQNNGV. The length of the CDR3 is 15 residues. The CDR3: CTSSFSVGDGEKLFF. Written as DNA, the CDR3 is TGTACCAGCAGTTTCTCGGTAGGGGACGGTGAAAAACTGTTTTTT.

This chain links TRBV20-1 with TRBJ1-2; TRBD1 agrees at 9 bases. The ends lost 5 bases at V and 5 bases at J; junction bases unmatched: 12. The CDR3 is 15 amino acids. In germline, CDR1 is DFQATT, CDR2 SNEGSKA (reference sequence). The CDR3 coding sequence is TGCAGTGCTCCAGAGGGAGGTGGACAGGGGTATGGCTACACCTTC. The encoded protein is CSAPEGGGQGYGYTF.

On this clonotype itself: One end of the junction is discordant with germline, which a read error may explain. The V gene is TRBV11-2, the J gene TRBJ2-2; D may be TRBD2 (5 bases). Germline V gives CDR1 SGHAT, CDR2 FQNNGV. The CDR3 runs to 15 residues. The CDR3 bases are TGCGCCAGCAACTTATTCAGTAGCGTCCCCGGGGAGCCGTTTTTT. It encodes CASNLFSSVPGEPFF.

This clonotype showed up many times. The rearrangement joins TRBV6-1 to TRBJ1-2, with a weak D call TRBD1 (5 bases). This CDR3 is 14 amino acids long. The V end was cut by 2 bases, the J end by 3 bases, with 10 bases between. Germline V lookup: CDR1 MNHNS, CDR2 SASEGT. In DNA form, the CDR3 reads TGTGCCAGCAGTGAACGTCGAGGGGACTATGGCTACACCTTC. This encodes CASSERRGDYGYTF.

Concerning this clonotype: Because it lacks the conserved phenylalanine or tryptophan at the end, this CDR3 is likely a read error. The chain joins TRBV11-2 to TRBJ2-1, with 13 positions matching TRBD2. The V gene end was trimmed by 8 bases and the J gene end by 12 bases; junction bases not matched to a gene: 16. CDR1 and CDR2 (germline): SGHAT, FQNNGV. The CDR3 is 16 amino acids. CDR3 bases: TGTGCCAGCGGCCGCTGGGATCCGGGACTAGCGGGACGGCAGTTCTCC. As protein: CASGRWDPGLAGRQFS.

On this clonotype itself: The conserved phenylalanine or tryptophan normally closing the CDR3 is absent here, so this likely arose from a read error. J is TRBJ1-3 and V is TRBV6-5; D gene unclear. Germline lookup yields CDR1 MNHEY and CDR2 SVGAGI. The CDR3 contains 15 residues. The CDR3 spells CASSYGRSSGNNIYS. DNA for the CDR3: TGTGCCAGCAGTTACGGGAGGAGCTCTGGAAACAACATATATTCT.

Remarks on this clonotype: A junction end diverges from the germline sequence, so it may reflect a read error. The V gene is TRBV11-2, the J gene TRBJ2-6, with D tentatively TRBD1 or TRBD2 (5 bases each). This CDR3 contains 18 residues. Germline V gene data show CDR1 as SGHAT and CDR2 as FQNNGV. The CDR3 DNA sequence: TGTGCCAGCAGCTTAGCCTCGGGACGGGGCCCTGGGGCCGACGTCCTGACTTTC. This gives the protein CASSLASGRGPGADVLTF.

V and J are TRBV24-1 and TRBJ2-7; TRBD1 agrees at 8 bases. Trimming removed 3 bases from V and 2 bases from J; junction bases left unmatched: 11. Germline V CDR1 and CDR2: KGHDR, SFDVKD. The CDR3 loop spans 17 amino acids. The CDR3 DNA reads TGTGCCACCAGTGATCCTCGGGGCAGGGGGCCCCCCTACGAGCAGTACTTC. Protein: CATSDPRGRGPPYEQYF.

As to this clonotype: A junction end diverges from the germline sequence, so it may reflect a read error. This chain joins TRBV6-1 and TRBJ2-1, with a tentative D call TRBD2 (5 bases). This CDR3 spans 14 amino acids. Germline lookup yields CDR1 MNHNS and CDR2 SASEGT. The CDR3: CASTPGTDYSEQFF. CDR3 sequence (DNA): TGTGCCAGCACCCCGGGAACAGATTACAGTGAGCAGTTCTTC.

Concerning this clonotype: Given a much more abundant clone one base away, this may be a read error. The V and J genes are TRBV29-1 and TRBJ1-2; no firm D call. Germline V gene lookup returns CDR1 SQVTM and CDR2 ANQGSEA. The CDR3 has 13 amino acids. The CDR3 DNA sequence: TGCAGCGTTGGGAAACCGACTAACCATGGCTACACCTTC. Translated, it gives CSVGKPTNHGYTF.

This clonotype has at least ten counts. V gene TRBV12-5 combines with J gene TRBJ2-1, with 10 bases identical to TRBD2. The CDR3 is 14 residues long. Trimming cost V 5 bases and J 4 bases; bases outside gene matches: 2. The V gene's germline CDR1 is LGHNT and CDR2 FRNRAP. Here the CDR3 DNA reads TGTGCTAGTGGTAGCGGGAGGGAATACAATGAGCAGTTCTTC. Translation gives CASGSGREYNEQFF.

A remark on this clonotype: This may arise from a read error, as a much more abundant clone is one base away. This sequence joins TRBV5-1 and TRBJ2-7; 10 bases agree with TRBD2. Germline V lookup: CDR1 SGHRS, CDR2 YFSETQ. CDR3 size: 12 residues. Here the CDR3 reads CASSSLAGEHYF. CDR3 coding DNA: TGCGCCAGCAGCTCCCTAGCGGGAGAGCACTACTTC.

As concerns this clonotype: A clone one base away is much larger, so this may be a read error. The rearrangement joins TRBV7-9 to TRBJ1-1; D call uncertain. The germline V gene encodes CDR1 SEHNR and CDR2 FQNEAQ (reference sequence). V was pared by 1 base and J by 11 bases, with 14 bases between. The length of the CDR3 is 13 residues. The CDR3 sequence: CASSLVMVGGAFF. The CDR3 DNA reads TGTGCCAGCAGCTTAGTTATGGTTGGTGGGGCTTTCTTT. Combining the CDR3 with reference TRBV7-9 and TRBJ1-1 gives the whole variable domain DTGVSQNPRHKITKRGQNVTFRCDPISEHNRLYWYRQTLGQGPEFLTYFQNEAQLEKSRLLSDRFSAERPKGSFSTLEIQRTEQGDSAMYLCASSLVMVGGAFFGQGTRLTVV.

The V and J genes are TRBV6-1 and TRBJ1-1; possibly TRBD1 for D (5 bases). V lost 8 bases and J lost 2, with 12 bases in between. The CDR3 consists of 13 residues. Germline V CDR1 and CDR2: MNHNS, SASEGT. CDR3 DNA sequence: TGTGCCAGCGGTGCAAGGGACAACACTGAAGCTTTCTTT. Residues: CASGARDNTEAFF.

This clonotype was picked up a small number of times. Given a much more abundant clone one base away, this may be a read error. The chain carries TRBV7-9 and TRBJ1-1, with D perhaps TRBD1 (5 bases). V was clipped by 5 bases and J by 2 bases, with 12 bases between them. The germline V gene encodes CDR1 SEHNR and CDR2 FQNEAQ (reference sequence). CDR3 length: 14 amino acids. The chain's CDR3 is CASSLTRDNTEAFF. DNA for the CDR3: TGTGCCAGCAGCCTGACAAGGGACAACACTGAAGCTTTCTTT.

This clonotype was found many times. The V and J genes are TRBV10-2 and TRBJ2-2; weak D call: TRBD2 (6 bases). V was clipped by 1 base and J by 6 bases, with 9 bases between them. The CDR3 is made up of 14 amino acids. Germline CDR1 is WSHSY and CDR2 is SAAADI. CDR3 nucleotide sequence: TGCGCCAGCAGTGAGTTGACTAGGGCCGGGGAGCTGTTTTTT. This sequence encodes CASSELTRAGELFF.